The entry that follows covers one TCR beta chain sequence. The antigen remains unidentified. This sample is drawn from a study of T cell responses to AZD1222 COVID-19 vaccine. Study information: Recipients boosted at about 4 weeks or about 12 weeks are pooled.

Notes on the study in general: Close to half of all spike-specific TCRs reportedly target regions of the variants that are unmutated.

CDR1 SEHNR and CDR2 FQNEAQ come from the germline V gene (reference sequence). The germline V and J ends were trimmed by 3 bases and 7 bases, with 7 bases remaining between them. This CDR3 has 12 amino acids. Produced via immunoSEQ multiplex PCR; TCRdb's table is partial and in-frame only. The table includes about 72,000 clones, around 87% detected once. The genes are TRBV7-9 and TRBJ1-5; no clear D. This receptor was taken from an adult in good health. The material was peripheral blood, obtained on day 0 of AZD1222 vaccination. The CDR3 bases are TGTGCCAGCAGCTTCCAGGACCAGCCCCAGCATTTT. Protein sequence: CASSFQDQPQHF. Filled out from reference TRBV7-9 and TRBJ1-5, the complete variable domain reads DTGVSQNPRHKITKRGQNVTFRCDPISEHNRLYWYRQTLGQGPEFLTYFQNEAQLEKSRLLSDRFSAERPKGSFSTLEIQRTEQGDSAMYLCASSFQDQPQHFGDGTRLSIL.